This T cell receptor beta chain was sequenced for a study of blood T cells in healthy people across ages. Alongside a J-beta primer mix, a sample-barcoded 5' primer served in a second PCR lasting about 7 to 12 cycles. TCRdb re-called the 5' RACE reads through MiXCR, storing one row per CDR3 protein. The sample records around 620,000 distinct CDR3 sequences, about 25% being singletons. In its sample, this clonotype was seen a few times. Per the germline V gene, CDR1 is SGHRS and CDR2 is YFSETQ. This CDR3 region has 15 residues. The junction had 8 bases not matched to a gene; V was cut back by 5 bases and J by 5 bases. Researchers report isolating at least 6 million PBMCs per sample.

The material sequenced was blood. This clonotype was sampled from a woman in her sixties or seventies in good health. The J gene is TRBJ1-5, the V gene TRBV5-1; 9 bases agree with TRBD1. The CDR3 coding sequence is TGCGCCAGCAGTCTCGGGACAGGGAGGGATCAGCCCCAGCATTTT. Translation gives CASSLGTGRDQPQHF.